This record concerns one TCR beta chain sequence. Germline lookup yields CDR1 MNHEY and CDR2 SVGAGI. CDR3 length: 16 residues. With 0 bases removed from V and 3 bases from J, the gap between germline ends came to 15 bases. These data originate in a study of shared T cell receptors in the human thymus. Clones were read by immunoSEQ multiplex PCR, and TCRdb kept only the in-frame ones, dropping some. The sample has some 640,000 clones; approximately 87% are singletons. The sample was also linked to a second study, of human thymus T cells. That source adds: Each of the donors was a healthy Finnish infant who was undergoing open corrective cardiac surgery for congenital heart defects. The source of the thymus tissue was resections taken during corrective heart surgery. There appeared to be biased usage of V and J genes in thymic and blood repertoires.

Sequenced input: thymocytes. This TCR was sampled from a boy less than two years old with a congenital heart defect. This sequence joins TRBV6-5 and TRBJ2-7; D might be TRBD1 (6 bases). The CDR3 spells CASSYSTVLRGYEQYF. CDR3 DNA sequence: TGTGCCAGCAGTTACTCGACGGTTCTCAGGGGCTACGAGCAGTACTTC.